This T cell receptor (beta chain) emerged from a study of T cell repertoires in cytomegalovirus infection. The overall study: Public TCR beta signatures were indicative of both CMV infection and a matching HLA type. Overall study findings and caveats: HLA-C-restricted CMV clonotypes gave the most frequent clonotype in two of eight donors.

TCRdb fed the reads into MiXCR, producing one record per CDR3 protein. The sample lists some 170,000 distinct CDR3 sequences, about a sixth seen once, with roughly 24% in the top ten. This clonotype was recorded a few times. What it recognizes is unknown. The receptor comes from a human donor in good health (CMV status not recorded). Some clones in this sample may be carry-over from other donors' samples. Sequencing was carried out using CD8+ T cells from PBMCs.

CDR3 protein: CASSPQIHEQFF. Here the CDR3 DNA reads TGTGCCAGCAGCCCTCAAATTCATGAGCAGTTCTTC. This chain uses TRBV7-6 with TRBJ2-1; D not certain. The CDR3 extends over 12 amino acids. V lost 5 bases and J lost 8, with 10 bases in between. In germline, CDR1 is SGHVS, CDR2 FNYEAQ.